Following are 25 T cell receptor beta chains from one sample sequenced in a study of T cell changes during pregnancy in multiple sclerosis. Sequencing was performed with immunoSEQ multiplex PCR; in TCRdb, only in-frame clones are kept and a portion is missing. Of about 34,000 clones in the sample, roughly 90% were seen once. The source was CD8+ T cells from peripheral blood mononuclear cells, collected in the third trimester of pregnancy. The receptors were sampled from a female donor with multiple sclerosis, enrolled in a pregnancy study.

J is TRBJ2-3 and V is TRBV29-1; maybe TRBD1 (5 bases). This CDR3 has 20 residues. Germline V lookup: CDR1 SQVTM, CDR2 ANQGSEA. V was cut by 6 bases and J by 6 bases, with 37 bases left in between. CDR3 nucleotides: TGCAGCGTCCTCCCCAGCTTCGACAGACTCAGCTCCTCAGTGAGGGATACGCAGTATTTT. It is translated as CSVLPSFDRLSSSVRDTQYF.

The CDR3 protein is CASSAGSSYEQYF. The DNA for the CDR3 is TGTGCCAGTTCGGCGGGGAGCTCCTACGAGCAGTACTTC. This chain uses TRBV19 with TRBJ2-7, with a weak D call TRBD2 (6 bases). CDR1 is LNHDA and CDR2 is SQIVND in the germline V gene (reference sequence). This CDR3 has 13 residues. Trimming cost V 8 bases and J 0 bases, with 11 bases left between them.

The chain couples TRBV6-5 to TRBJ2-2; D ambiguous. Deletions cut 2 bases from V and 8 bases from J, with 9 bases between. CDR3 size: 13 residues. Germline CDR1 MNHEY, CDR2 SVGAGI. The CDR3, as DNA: TGTGCCAGCAGTTACAATCTAAAGGGGGAGCTGTTTTTT. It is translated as CASSYNLKGELFF.

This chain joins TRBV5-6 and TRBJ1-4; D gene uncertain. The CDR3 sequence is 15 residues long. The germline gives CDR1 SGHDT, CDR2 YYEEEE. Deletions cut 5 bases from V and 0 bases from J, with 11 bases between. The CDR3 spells CASSPYSPTNEKLFF. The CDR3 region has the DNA TGTGCCAGCAGTCCTTACTCCCCAACTAATGAAAAACTGTTTTTT.

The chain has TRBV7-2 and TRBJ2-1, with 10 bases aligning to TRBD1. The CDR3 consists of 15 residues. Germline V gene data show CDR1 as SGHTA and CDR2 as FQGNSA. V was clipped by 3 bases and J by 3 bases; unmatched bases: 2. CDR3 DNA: TGTGCCAGCAGCTTGGGACAGGGGTACTACAATGAGCAGTTCTTC. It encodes CASSLGQGYYNEQFF.

The CDR3 DNA reads TGTGCCAGCAGCTTGGTATCTTGGGGGGTAGTTGGCTACACCTTC. As protein: CASSLVSWGVVGYTF. The rearrangement links TRBV5-5 to TRBJ1-2; possible D gene TRBD1, 5 bases. The V gene lost 0 bases and the J gene lost 7 bases, with 16 bases spanning the gap. The germline gives CDR1 SGHKS, CDR2 YYEKEE (reference sequence). The CDR3 sequence is 15 residues long.

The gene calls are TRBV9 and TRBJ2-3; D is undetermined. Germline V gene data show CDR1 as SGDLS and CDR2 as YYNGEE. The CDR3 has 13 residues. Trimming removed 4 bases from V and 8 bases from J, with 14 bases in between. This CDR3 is CASSTPEVSTQYF. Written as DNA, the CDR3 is TGTGCCAGCAGCACCCCAGAGGTCAGTACGCAGTATTTT.

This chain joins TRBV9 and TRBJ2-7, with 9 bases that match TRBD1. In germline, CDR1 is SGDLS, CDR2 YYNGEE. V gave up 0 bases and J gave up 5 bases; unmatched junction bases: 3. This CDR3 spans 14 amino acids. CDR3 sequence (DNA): TGTGCCAGCAGCGTAGGGGACAGGGCCAACGAGCAGTACTTC. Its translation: CASSVGDRANEQYF.

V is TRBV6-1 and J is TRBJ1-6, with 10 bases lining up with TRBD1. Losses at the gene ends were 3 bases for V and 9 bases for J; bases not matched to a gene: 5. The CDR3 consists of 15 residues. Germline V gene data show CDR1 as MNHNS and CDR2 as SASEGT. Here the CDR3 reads CASSEETGGVSPLHF. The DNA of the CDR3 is TGTGCCAGCAGTGAGGAGACAGGGGGCGTTTCACCCCTCCACTTT.

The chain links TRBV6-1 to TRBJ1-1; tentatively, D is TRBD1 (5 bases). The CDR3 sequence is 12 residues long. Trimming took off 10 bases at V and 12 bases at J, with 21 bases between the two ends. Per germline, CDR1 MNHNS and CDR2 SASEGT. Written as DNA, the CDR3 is TGTGCCACCAGCGGGGAGGGGCTTATCCCTTTCTTT. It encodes CATSGEGLIPFF.

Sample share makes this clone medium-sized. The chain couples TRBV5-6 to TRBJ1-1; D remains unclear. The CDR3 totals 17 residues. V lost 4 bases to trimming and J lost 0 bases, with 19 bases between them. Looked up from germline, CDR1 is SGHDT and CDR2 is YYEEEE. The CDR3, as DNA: TGTGCCAGCAGCCGGGGTGACGTTTTTTATATGAACACTGAAGCTTTCTTT. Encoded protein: CASSRGDVFYMNTEAFF.

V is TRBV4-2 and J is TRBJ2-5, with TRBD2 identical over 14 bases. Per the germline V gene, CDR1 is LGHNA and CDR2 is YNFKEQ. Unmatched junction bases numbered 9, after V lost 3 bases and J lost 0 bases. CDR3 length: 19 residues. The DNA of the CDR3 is TGTGCCAGCAGCCAGAGGACTAGCGGGGGGACCCGGTACCAAGAGACCCAGTACTTC. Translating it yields CASSQRTSGGTRYQETQYF.

The CDR3 bases are TGTGCCAGCAGCTTAGGGGCCCATCAGCCCCAGCATTTT. Translated, it gives CASSLGAHQPQHF. V and J are TRBV7-6 and TRBJ1-5, with unresolved D. The V end was cut by 1 base, the J end by 5 bases, with 6 bases between. CDR1 and CDR2 (germline): SGHVS, FNYEAQ. The CDR3 covers 13 residues.

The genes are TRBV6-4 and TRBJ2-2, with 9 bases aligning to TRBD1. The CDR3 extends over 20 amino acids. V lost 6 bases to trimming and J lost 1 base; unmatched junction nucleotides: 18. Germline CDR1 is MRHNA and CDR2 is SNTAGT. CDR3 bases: TGTGCCAGCAGCCCGTACATACTAAGTTGGGGACAGGGGAACACCGGGGAGCTGTTTTTT. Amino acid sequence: CASSPYILSWGQGNTGELFF.

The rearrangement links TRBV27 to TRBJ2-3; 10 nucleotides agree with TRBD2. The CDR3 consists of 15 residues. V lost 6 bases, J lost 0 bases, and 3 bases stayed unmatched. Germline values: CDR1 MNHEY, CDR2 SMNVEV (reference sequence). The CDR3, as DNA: TGTGCCAGCAGCTTAGCGGGGGGAAGCACAGATACGCAGTATTTT. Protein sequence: CASSLAGGSTDTQYF.

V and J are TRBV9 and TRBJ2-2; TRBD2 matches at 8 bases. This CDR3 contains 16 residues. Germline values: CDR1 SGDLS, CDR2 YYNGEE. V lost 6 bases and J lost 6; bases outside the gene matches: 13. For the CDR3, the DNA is TGTGCCAGCACCGGGTTGGGCGGGGGGCCCTCCGGGGAGCTGTTTTTT. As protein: CASTGLGGGPSGELFF. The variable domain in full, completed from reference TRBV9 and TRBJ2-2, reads DSGVTQTPKHLITATGQRVTLRCSPRSGDLSVYWYQQSLDQGLQFLIQYYNGEERAKGNILERFSAQQFPDLHSELNLSSLELGDSALYFCASTGLGGGPSGELFFGEGSRLTVL.

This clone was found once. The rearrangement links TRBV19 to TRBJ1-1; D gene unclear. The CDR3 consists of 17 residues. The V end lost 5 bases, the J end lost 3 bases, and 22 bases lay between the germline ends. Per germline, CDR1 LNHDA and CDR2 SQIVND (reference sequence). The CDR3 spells CASSYTLLQVTDTEAFF. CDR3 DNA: TGTGCCAGTAGTTATACCCTCCTGCAGGTAACTGACACTGAAGCTTTCTTT. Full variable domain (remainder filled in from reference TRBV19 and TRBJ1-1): DGGITQSPKYLFRKEGQNVTLSCEQNLNHDAMYWYRQDPGQGLRLIYYSQIVNDFQKGDIAEGYSVSREKKESFPLTVTSAQKNPTAFYLCASSYTLLQVTDTEAFFGQGTRLTVV.

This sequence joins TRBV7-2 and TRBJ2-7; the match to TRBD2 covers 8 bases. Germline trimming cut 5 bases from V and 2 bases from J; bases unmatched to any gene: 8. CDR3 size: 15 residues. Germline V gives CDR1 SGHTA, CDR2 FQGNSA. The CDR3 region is CASSSAGGAPYEQYF. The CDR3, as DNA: TGTGCCAGCAGCAGCGCGGGAGGAGCACCCTACGAGCAGTACTTC.

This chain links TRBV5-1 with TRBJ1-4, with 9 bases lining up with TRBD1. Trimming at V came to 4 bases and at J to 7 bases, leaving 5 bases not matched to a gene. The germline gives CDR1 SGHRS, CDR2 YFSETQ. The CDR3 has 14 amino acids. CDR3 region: CASSRGTGSEKLFF. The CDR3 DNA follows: TGCGCCAGCAGCCGGGGGACAGGGTCTGAAAAACTGTTTTTT.

The CDR3 here is CASRDRDNEQFF. The CDR3 DNA sequence: TGTGCCAGCAGAGACAGAGACAATGAGCAGTTCTTC. V gene TRBV2 combines with J gene TRBJ2-1, with D possibly matching TRBD1 (5 bases). In germline, CDR1 is SNHLY, CDR2 FYNNEI. The CDR3 extends over 12 amino acids. V lost 6 bases to trimming and J lost 5 bases, with 8 bases between them. Looking up the rest from reference TRBV2 and TRBJ2-1 gives the full variable domain: EPEVTQTPSHQVTQMGQEVILRCVPISNHLYFYWYRQILGQKVEFLVSFYNNEISEKSEIFDDQFSVERPDGSNFTLKIRSTKLEDSAMYFCASRDRDNEQFFGPGTRLTVL.

The CDR3 sequence is CASSSPTGQNTGELFF. For the CDR3, the DNA is TGTGCCAGCAGCTCCCCGACAGGTCAAAACACCGGGGAGCTGTTTTTT. This chain connects TRBV7-9 to TRBJ2-2; maybe TRBD1 (6 bases). Germline-derived CDR1 and CDR2 are SEHNR and FQNEAQ (reference sequence). This CDR3 has 16 amino acids. Trimming took 4 bases from V and 2 from J, leaving 14 bases between them.

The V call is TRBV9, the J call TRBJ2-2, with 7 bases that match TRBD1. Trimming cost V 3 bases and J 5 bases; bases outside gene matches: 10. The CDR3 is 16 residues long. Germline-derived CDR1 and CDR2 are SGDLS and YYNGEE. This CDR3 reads CASSAPRDSSTGELFF. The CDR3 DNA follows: TGTGCCAGCAGCGCCCCCAGGGACAGTAGTACCGGGGAGCTGTTTTTT.

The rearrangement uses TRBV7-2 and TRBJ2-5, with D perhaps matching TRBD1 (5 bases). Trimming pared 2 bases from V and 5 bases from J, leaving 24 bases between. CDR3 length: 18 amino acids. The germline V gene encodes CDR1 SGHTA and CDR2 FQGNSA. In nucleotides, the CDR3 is TGTGCCAGCAGCTTAAATCCCGACAGAATGCAGGTCTGGGAGACCCAGTACTTC. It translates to CASSLNPDRMQVWETQYF.

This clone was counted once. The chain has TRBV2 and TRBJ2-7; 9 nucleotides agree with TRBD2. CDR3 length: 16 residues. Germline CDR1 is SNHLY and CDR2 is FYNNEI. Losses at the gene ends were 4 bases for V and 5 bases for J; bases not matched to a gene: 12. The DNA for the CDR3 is TGTGCCAGCAGTGGTTTGCGGGGGGGCCCGGAGGACGAGCAGTACTTC. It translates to CASSGLRGGPEDEQYF. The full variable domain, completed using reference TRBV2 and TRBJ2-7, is EPEVTQTPSHQVTQMGQEVILRCVPISNHLYFYWYRQILGQKVEFLVSFYNNEISEKSEIFDDQFSVERPDGSNFTLKIRSTKLEDSAMYFCASSGLRGGPEDEQYFGPGTRLTVT.

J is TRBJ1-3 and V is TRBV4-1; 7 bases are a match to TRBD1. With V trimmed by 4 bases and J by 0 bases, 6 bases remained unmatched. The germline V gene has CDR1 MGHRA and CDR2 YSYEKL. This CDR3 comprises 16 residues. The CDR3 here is CASSLLTGISGNTIYF. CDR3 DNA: TGCGCCAGCAGCCTTCTGACAGGGATCTCTGGAAACACCATATATTTT.